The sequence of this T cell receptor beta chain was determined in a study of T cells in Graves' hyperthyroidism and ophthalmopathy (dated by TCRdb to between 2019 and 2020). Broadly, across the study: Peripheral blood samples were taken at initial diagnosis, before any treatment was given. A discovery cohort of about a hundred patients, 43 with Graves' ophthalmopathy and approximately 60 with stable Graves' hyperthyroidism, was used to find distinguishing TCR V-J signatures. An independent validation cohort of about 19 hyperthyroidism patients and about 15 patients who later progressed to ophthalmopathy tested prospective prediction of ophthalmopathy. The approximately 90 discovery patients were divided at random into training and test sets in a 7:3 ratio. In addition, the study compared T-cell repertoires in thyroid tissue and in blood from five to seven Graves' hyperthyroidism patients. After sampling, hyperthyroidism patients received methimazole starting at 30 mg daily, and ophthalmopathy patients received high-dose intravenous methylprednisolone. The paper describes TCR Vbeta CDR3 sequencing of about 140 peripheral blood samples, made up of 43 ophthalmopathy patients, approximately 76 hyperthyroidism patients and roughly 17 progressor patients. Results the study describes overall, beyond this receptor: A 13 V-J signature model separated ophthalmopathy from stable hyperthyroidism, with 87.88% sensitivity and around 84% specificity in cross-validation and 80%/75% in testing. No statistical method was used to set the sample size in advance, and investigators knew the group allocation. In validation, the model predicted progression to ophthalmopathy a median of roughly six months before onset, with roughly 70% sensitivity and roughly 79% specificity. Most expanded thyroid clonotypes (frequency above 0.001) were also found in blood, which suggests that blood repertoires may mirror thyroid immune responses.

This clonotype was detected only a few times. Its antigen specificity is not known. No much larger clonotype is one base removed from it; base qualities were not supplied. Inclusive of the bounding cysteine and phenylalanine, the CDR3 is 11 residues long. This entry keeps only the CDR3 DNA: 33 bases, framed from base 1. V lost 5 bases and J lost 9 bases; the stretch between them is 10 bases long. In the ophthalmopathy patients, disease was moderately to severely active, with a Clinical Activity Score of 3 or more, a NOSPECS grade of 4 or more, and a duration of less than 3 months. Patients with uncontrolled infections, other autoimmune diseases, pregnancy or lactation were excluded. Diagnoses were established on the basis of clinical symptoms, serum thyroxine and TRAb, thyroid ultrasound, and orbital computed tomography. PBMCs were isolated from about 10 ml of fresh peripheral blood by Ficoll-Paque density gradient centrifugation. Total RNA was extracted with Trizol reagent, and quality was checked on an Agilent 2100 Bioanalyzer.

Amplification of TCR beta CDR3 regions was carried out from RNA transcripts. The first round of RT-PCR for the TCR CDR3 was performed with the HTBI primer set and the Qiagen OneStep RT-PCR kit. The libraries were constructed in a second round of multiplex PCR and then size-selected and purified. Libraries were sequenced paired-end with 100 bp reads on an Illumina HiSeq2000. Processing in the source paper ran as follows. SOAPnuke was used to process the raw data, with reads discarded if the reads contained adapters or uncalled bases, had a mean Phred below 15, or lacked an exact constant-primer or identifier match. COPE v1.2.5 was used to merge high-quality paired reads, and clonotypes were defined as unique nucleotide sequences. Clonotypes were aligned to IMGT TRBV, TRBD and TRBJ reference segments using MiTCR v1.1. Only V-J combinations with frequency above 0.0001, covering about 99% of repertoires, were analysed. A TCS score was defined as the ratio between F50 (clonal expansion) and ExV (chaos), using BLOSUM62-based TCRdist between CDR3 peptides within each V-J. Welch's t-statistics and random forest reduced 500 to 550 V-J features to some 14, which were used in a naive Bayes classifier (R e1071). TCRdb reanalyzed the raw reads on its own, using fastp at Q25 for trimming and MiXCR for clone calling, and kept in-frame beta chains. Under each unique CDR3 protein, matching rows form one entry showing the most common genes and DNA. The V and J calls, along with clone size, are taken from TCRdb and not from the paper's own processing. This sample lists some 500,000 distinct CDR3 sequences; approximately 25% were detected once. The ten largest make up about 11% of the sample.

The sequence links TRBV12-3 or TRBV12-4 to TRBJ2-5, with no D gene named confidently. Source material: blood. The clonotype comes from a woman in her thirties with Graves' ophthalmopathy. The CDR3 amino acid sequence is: CASSDSYAQYF. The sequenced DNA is TGTGCCAGCAGTGATTCGTACGCCCAGTACTTC.